This TCR beta chain derives from a study of control samples from healthy donors and cancer patients (TCRdb year 2020). With respect to this clone: The clone's antigen remains unknown. Base qualities are not recorded, but no much larger clone differs from it by a single base.

Reading from cysteine to phenylalanine, the CDR3 counts 17 amino acids. Only CDR3 DNA remains: 51 bases, in frame from the first base. CDR1 is given as SGHTA and CDR2 as FQGNSA, both from the germline V gene. The junction shows trimming of 1 base on V and 4 bases on J, plus 16 bases between the germline ends. Receptor libraries were prepared by the immunoSEQ multiplex PCR assay. What TCRdb holds here is the immuneACCESS table cut down to in-frame rearrangements. Part of the clones is not present; checked against another copy, under half of the missing clones reflect an unresolved V gene, and the others are unexplained. The sample table contains 150,000 to 180,000 clones; only one count was recorded for 94% of them. In total, the top ten clones hold around 6.1% of the sample.

The rearrangement joined TRBV7-2 to TRBJ1-4; the best D guess is TRBD1, with 6 bases matching. Sequencing was carried out using blood. This TCR was sampled from a middle-aged man in good health. The nucleotides read TGTGCCAGCAGCTTAGAGGGTATAACAGGGCGTAATGAAAAACTGTTTTTT. This gives the protein CASSLEGITGRNEKLFF. The CDR3, completed at both ends by the reference TRBV7-2 and TRBJ1-4 genes, gives the full variable domain GAGVSQSPSNKVTEKGKDVELRCDPISGHTALYWYRQSLGQGLEFLIYFQGNSAPDKSGLPSDRFSAERTGGSVSTLTIQRTQQEDSAVYLCASSLEGITGRNEKLFFGSGTQLSVL.